This entry describes one T cell receptor (beta chain). Trimming took 6 bases from V and 4 from J, leaving 16 bases between them. The CDR3 spans 14 residues. The germline gives CDR1 MDHEN, CDR2 SYDVKM. This entry is derived from a study of blood T cell repertoires in COVID-19. Study background: The United States, Italy and Spain were the sources of the acute and convalescent COVID-19 samples. T cells, B-cell-depleted T cells, or PBMCs supplied cDNA or gDNA.

In the authors' methods: Cell counts per sample came from amplifying reference gene primers. Sequencing used immunoSEQ multiplex PCR; TCRdb keeps in-frame clones, though not all of them. V, J and clone size derive from that table, while D and trimming were established from the DNA sequence. This sample yields 200,000 to 300,000 clones, of which about 85% are seen a single time; approximately 3.3% belongs to the top ten. This TCR derives from a man aged 18 to 35 with active or convalescent COVID-19. The gene calls are TRBV28 and TRBJ2-7, with TRBD1 as a possible D gene (5 bases). The sequencing sample was made of peripheral blood. The CDR3 loop reads CASRLFTGSYEQYF. In DNA form, the CDR3 reads TGTGCCAGCAGGCTATTCACAGGTTCATACGAGCAGTACTTC. Variable domain in full (rest from reference TRBV28 and TRBJ2-7): DVKVTQSSRYLVKRTGEKVFLECVQDMDHENMFWYRQDPGLGLRLIYFSYDVKMKEKGDIPEGYSVSREKKERFSLILESASTNQTSMYLCASRLFTGSYEQYFGPGTRLTVT.